This T cell receptor beta chain was captured by sequencing in a study of T cells in Graves' hyperthyroidism and ophthalmopathy. Study context: Staff took peripheral blood when the initial diagnosis was made, before any treatment began. Study findings and constraints: In the analysis, a 13 V-J model separated ophthalmopathy from stable hyperthyroidism. A median roughly 6.6 months before onset, the model predicted ophthalmopathy.

This CDR3 is 15 amino acids long. V was pared by 6 bases and J by 0 bases, with 12 bases between. From RNA transcripts, TCR beta CDR3 regions were amplified. Carried out on the TCR CDR3, a first-round RT-PCR used the HTBI primer set. TCRdb recomputed calls from the multiplex PCR reads with MiXCR, one row per CDR3 protein. The sample holds a few hundred thousand distinct CDR3 sequences, more than 15% seen once. This clonotype was picked up many times. The antigen is unknown. The chain combines TRBV12-3 or TRBV12-4 with TRBJ1-3; weak D call: TRBD1 (5 bases). The clonotype originates from a woman in her 40s with Graves' ophthalmopathy. The sequenced material came from blood. DNA for the CDR3: TGTGCCAGCAGCTACCCGACAGTCTCTGGAAACACCATATATTTT. Amino acid sequence: CASSYPTVSGNTIYF.